These 29 T cell receptor beta chains came from one sample sequenced in a study of blood T cell dynamics during melanoma immunotherapy. Time point here: week 3, after first cycle of checkpoint inhibitor. Only in-frame clones appear in the TCRdb table, and some are missing; sequencing was by immunoSEQ multiplex PCR. Among roughly 30,000 clones, roughly 88% were seen once, and the ten largest hold around 10%. The sample was blood, taken from a patient treated with checkpoint blockade. The receptors were gathered from a human donor with melanoma.

DNA of the CDR3: TGTGCCAGCAGTGATAGGTTCACTGAAGCTTTCTTT. The encoded protein is CASSDRFTEAFF. The genes are TRBV6-1 and TRBJ1-1, with no clear D. Trimming took off 3 bases at V and 4 bases at J, with 6 bases between the two ends. This CDR3 comprises 12 residues. Germline loops: CDR1 MNHNS, CDR2 SASEGT.

This clone came up once. CDR3: CASREHRVGDTEAFF. CDR3 in DNA: TGTGCCAGCAGGGAGCACAGGGTGGGGGACACTGAAGCTTTCTTT. This chain joins TRBV27 and TRBJ1-1; the D gene is possibly TRBD1 (6 bases). The CDR3 has 15 amino acids. Trimming removed 6 bases from V and 3 bases from J, with 17 bases in between. The germline gives CDR1 MNHEY, CDR2 SMNVEV (reference sequence).

The chain recombines TRBV4-2 with TRBJ2-4; 7 nucleotides agree with TRBD1. The ends lost 0 bases at V and 2 bases at J; junction bases unmatched: 7. Looked up from germline, CDR1 is LGHNA and CDR2 is YNFKEQ. The CDR3 loop spans 17 amino acids. CDR3 DNA sequence: TGTGCCAGCAGCCAAGAAATGGCAGGGGGAACCAAAAACATTCAGTACTTC. Its translation: CASSQEMAGGTKNIQYF.

The J gene is TRBJ2-2, the V gene TRBV27, with unresolved D. The CDR3 covers 14 residues. V dropped 5 bases and J dropped 1 base, with 8 bases sitting between them. Germline assignment: CDR1 MNHEY and CDR2 SMNVEV (reference sequence). The CDR3 sequence: CASSIQMNTGELFF. CDR3 coding DNA: TGTGCCAGCAGTATACAAATGAACACCGGGGAGCTGTTTTTT.

Concerning this clone: The sample holds other DNA sequences that translate to the same CDR3. The gene calls are TRBV27 and TRBJ1-1; TRBD1 agrees at 9 bases. Germline V gene data show CDR1 as MNHEY and CDR2 as SMNVEV (reference sequence). Trimming took 3 bases from V and 1 from J; bases not matched to a gene: 0. This CDR3 has 14 residues. The CDR3 here is CASSLGQGNTEAFF. CDR3 DNA: TGTGCCAGCAGTTTGGGACAGGGGAACACTGAAGCTTTCTTT.

This chain connects TRBV5-5 to TRBJ1-1; D call uncertain. Germline V lookup: CDR1 SGHKS, CDR2 YYEKEE (reference sequence). V was clipped by 0 bases and J by 2 bases, with 5 bases between them. This CDR3 has 13 residues. In nucleotides, the CDR3 is TGTGCCAGCAGCTTGGCAGGTAACACTGAAGCTTTCTTT. Encoded protein: CASSLAGNTEAFF.

This rearrangement joins TRBV5-8 to TRBJ1-2; TRBD1 is a possible D gene (5 bases). CDR1 is SGHTS and CDR2 is YDEGEE in the germline V gene. The V end was cut by 3 bases, the J end by 8 bases, with 20 bases between. The CDR3 totals 15 residues. CDR3 protein: CASSSTPGRPTGYTF. CDR3 in DNA: TGTGCCAGCAGCTCGACCCCGGGACGGCCCACGGGCTACACCTTC.

The V gene is TRBV11-3, the J gene TRBJ2-7; 8 positions match TRBD2. Germline V CDR1 and CDR2: SGHNT, YENEEA. Trimming removed 6 bases from V and 2 bases from J; junction bases left unmatched: 6. This CDR3 comprises 14 residues. The CDR3 DNA reads as TGTGCCAGCAGAGATAGCGGGGCCACCTACGAGCAGTACTTC. This gives the protein CASRDSGATYEQYF. Variable domain in full (rest from reference TRBV11-3 and TRBJ2-7): EAGVVQSPRYKIIEKKQPVAFWCNPISGHNTLYWYLQNLGQGPELLIRYENEEAVDDSQLPKDRFSAERLKGVDSTLKIQPAELGDSAVYLCASRDSGATYEQYFGPGTRLTVT.

This clone was seen a few times. The V and J genes are TRBV19 and TRBJ1-1; D call uncertain. Germline values: CDR1 LNHDA, CDR2 SQIVND (reference sequence). V lost 1 base and J lost 1, with 7 bases in between. This CDR3 contains 14 residues. CDR3 sequence (DNA): TGTGCCAGTAGTATAGCAAGCAGGAACACTGAAGCTTTCTTT. Translated: CASSIASRNTEAFF.

A few counts support this clone. The chain uses TRBV29-1 and TRBJ2-1; weak D call: TRBD2 (6 bases). Per the germline V gene, CDR1 is SQVTM and CDR2 is ANQGSEA. V lost 0 bases to trimming and J lost 12 bases, with 18 bases between them. There are 14 residues in the CDR3. The chain's CDR3 is CSVEDRGTAGGQFF. DNA of the CDR3: TGCAGCGTTGAAGATCGGGGGACCGCTGGGGGGCAGTTCTTC.

The rearrangement uses TRBV29-1 and TRBJ2-1, with 8 bases lining up with TRBD1. V shed 0 bases and J 10 bases; nucleotides not matched to a gene: 5. This CDR3 has 13 residues. Germline V CDR1 and CDR2: SQVTM, ANQGSEA. In DNA, the CDR3 is TGCAGCGTTGAAGAGCAGGGGGCGGGAGAGCAGTTCTTC. As protein: CSVEEQGAGEQFF.

The V call is TRBV5-1, the J call TRBJ2-1, with 9 bases aligning to TRBD1. Unmatched junction bases numbered 3, after V lost 0 bases and J lost 8 bases. CDR1 and CDR2 (germline): SGHRS, YFSETQ. This CDR3 is 14 amino acids long. CDR3 residues: CASSLGDRVDEQFF. Here the CDR3 DNA reads TGCGCCAGCAGCTTGGGGGACAGGGTCGATGAGCAGTTCTTC.

The chain employs TRBV2 and TRBJ2-6; unclear D gene. Germline assignment: CDR1 SNHLY and CDR2 FYNNEI. The CDR3 has 15 amino acids. Trimming removed 0 bases at V and 1 base at J, with 4 bases between. CDR3 nucleotides: TGTGCCAGCAGTGAAGCGGGATCTGGGGCCAACGTCCTGACTTTC. It codes for CASSEAGSGANVLTF.

The chain combines TRBV5-1 with TRBJ1-1; TRBD1 matches at 9 bases. With V trimmed by 4 bases and J by 3 bases, 10 bases remained unmatched. CDR1 and CDR2 (germline): SGHRS, YFSETQ. This CDR3 spans 16 amino acids. The CDR3 nucleotides read TGCGCCAGCAGCCTTGACAGGGGGTATTCGGACACTGAAGCTTTCTTT. It specifies CASSLDRGYSDTEAFF.

This chain uses TRBV5-6 with TRBJ2-7; 7 nucleotides match TRBD2. Germline V lookup: CDR1 SGHDT, CDR2 YYEEEE. The CDR3 covers 16 residues. With 4 bases clipped from V and 0 bases from J, the junction kept 10 bases outside the gene matches. CDR3 coding DNA: TGTGCCAGCAGCCCCCACAGCGGGATTAGCTCCTACGAGCAGTACTTC. This gives the protein CASSPHSGISSYEQYF.

The V gene is TRBV19, the J gene TRBJ2-3; D is possibly TRBD1 or TRBD2 (5 bases each). Germline-derived CDR1 and CDR2 are LNHDA and SQIVND (reference sequence). The V and J ends lost 5 bases and 6 bases respectively, with 15 bases between them. The CDR3 covers 14 residues. The CDR3 DNA sequence: TGTGCCAGTAGTCCCAGAGGGAAGGGGGATACGCAGTATTTT. This sequence encodes CASSPRGKGDTQYF.

This chain links TRBV27 with TRBJ2-2, with 9 bases that match TRBD1. V was pared by 4 bases and J by 7 bases, with 10 bases of the junction left unmatched. Germline CDR1 reads MNHEY; CDR2 reads SMNVEV (reference sequence). This CDR3 has 16 amino acids. The CDR3: CASSSPGTGSGGELFF. The DNA of the CDR3 is TGTGCCAGCAGTTCCCCCGGGACAGGGTCGGGCGGGGAGCTGTTTTTT.

The V call is TRBV5-1, the J call TRBJ1-1; D may be TRBD1 (5 bases). This CDR3 is 14 amino acids long. Germline assignment: CDR1 SGHRS and CDR2 YFSETQ. Deletions cut 0 bases from V and 4 bases from J, with 10 bases between. The DNA of the CDR3 is TGCGCCAGCAGCTTGGCTCGGGGCGGCACTGAAGCTTTCTTT. Translating it yields CASSLARGGTEAFF.

The gene calls are TRBV4-1 and TRBJ2-7; possibly TRBD2 for D (5 bases). Trimming removed 4 bases at V and 0 bases at J, with 10 bases between. The length of the CDR3 is 14 residues. Germline loops: CDR1 MGHRA, CDR2 YSYEKL. The CDR3 DNA is TGCGCCAGCAGCCTTGCCGGGATCTCCTACGAGCAGTACTTC. Translating it yields CASSLAGISYEQYF.

This rearrangement joins TRBV4-2 to TRBJ1-1; D may be TRBD1 (6 bases). The CDR3 spans 15 residues. Germline V gene sequence: CDR1 LGHNA, CDR2 YNFKEQ. Deletions cut 0 bases from V and 4 bases from J, with 12 bases between. The CDR3 DNA reads as TGTGCCAGCAGCCAAGAAGGCAGGGGTCCCACTGAAGCTTTCTTT. It yields the protein CASSQEGRGPTEAFF.

In this sample, this clone turned up a few times. The chain links TRBV18 to TRBJ1-2; D remains unclear. The length of the CDR3 is 12 residues. V lost 4 bases, J lost 4 bases, and 7 bases lay in between. The germline gives CDR1 KGHSH, CDR2 LQKENI. For the CDR3, the DNA is TGTGCCAGCTCACGAGGTTCCTATGGCTACACCTTC. Residues: CASSRGSYGYTF. Based on the CDR3 plus reference TRBV18 and TRBJ1-2, the full variable domain is NAGVMQNPRHLVRRRGQEARLRCSPMKGHSHVYWYRQLPEEGLKFMVYLQKENIIDESGMPKERFSAEFPKEGPSILRIQQVVRGDSAAYFCASSRGSYGYTFGSGTRLTVV.

V is TRBV7-2 and J is TRBJ1-2, with D maybe TRBD1 (5 bases). The CDR3 is made up of 15 amino acids. Germline V CDR1 and CDR2: SGHTA, FQGNSA. The germline V and J ends were trimmed by 4 bases and 1 base, with 13 bases remaining between them. In nucleotides, the CDR3 is TGTGCCAGCAGCTCCTCCGGGACGTTTAACTATGGCTACACCTTC. Protein sequence: CASSSSGTFNYGYTF.

This clone was seen just once. The chain joins TRBV7-9 to TRBJ1-3, with no clear D. The CDR3 consists of 12 residues. V was clipped by 5 bases and J by 7 bases, with 9 bases between them. Germline values: CDR1 SEHNR, CDR2 FQNEAQ (reference sequence). CDR3 sequence (DNA): TGTGCCAGCAGCCCCCTTGACAACACCATATATTTT. Protein product: CASSPLDNTIYF.

With respect to this clone: Germline and junction disagree at one end, which may indicate a read error. Other DNA sequences of this sample code for an identical CDR3. The chain has TRBV2 and TRBJ2-7; the match to TRBD1 covers 8 bases. Germline assignment: CDR1 SNHLY and CDR2 FYNNEI. The CDR3 loop spans 14 amino acids. The CDR3: CASSDRTGTYEQYF. CDR3 nucleotides: TGTGCTAGCAGTGATCGGACAGGGACCTACGAGCAGTACTTC.

The V gene is TRBV19, the J gene TRBJ2-2, with D uncertain. The CDR3 extends over 15 amino acids. V shed 0 bases and J shed 3 bases, with 8 bases lying between them. Per the germline V gene, CDR1 is LNHDA and CDR2 is SQIVND (reference sequence). The CDR3 loop reads CASSIEGRDTGELFF. The CDR3 DNA is TGTGCCAGTAGTATAGAGGGCAGAGACACCGGGGAGCTGTTTTTT. The full variable domain, in which reference TRBV19 and TRBJ2-2 provide the parts outside the CDR3, is DGGITQSPKYLFRKEGQNVTLSCEQNLNHDAMYWYRQDPGQGLRLIYYSQIVNDFQKGDIAEGYSVSREKKESFPLTVTSAQKNPTAFYLCASSIEGRDTGELFFGEGSRLTVL.

V gene TRBV29-1 combines with J gene TRBJ1-2; tentatively, D is TRBD1 (5 bases). There are 11 residues in the CDR3. V was cut by 3 bases and J by 7 bases, with 9 bases left in between. The germline V gene encodes CDR1 SQVTM and CDR2 ANQGSEA. This CDR3 is CSVEFGGGYTF. CDR3 DNA sequence: TGCAGCGTTGAGTTTGGGGGTGGCTACACCTTC. Filled out from reference TRBV29-1 and TRBJ1-2, the complete variable domain reads SAVISQKPSRDICQRGTSLTIQCQVDSQVTMMFWYRQQPGQSLTLIATANQGSEATYESGFVIDKFPISRPNLTFSTLTVSNMSPEDSSIYLCSVEFGGGYTFGSGTRLTVV.

This chain links TRBV9 with TRBJ1-4; a possible D gene is TRBD1 (6 bases). Germline V gene sequence: CDR1 SGDLS, CDR2 YYNGEE. V lost 2 bases, J lost 7 bases, and 12 bases lay in between. The CDR3 sequence is 14 residues long. CDR3 DNA sequence: TGTGCCAGCAGCGTTTTACCCAGGGGTGAAAAACTGTTTTTT. Its translation: CASSVLPRGEKLFF.

The genes are TRBV9 and TRBJ1-4, with TRBD1 identical over 8 bases. V lost 6 bases to trimming and J lost 1 base; unmatched junction nucleotides: 8. This CDR3 region has 16 residues. Germline V gene lookup returns CDR1 SGDLS and CDR2 YYNGEE. The CDR3 protein is CASTRGQGGTNEKLFF. The CDR3 region has the DNA TGTGCCAGCACCAGGGGGCAGGGGGGAACTAATGAAAAACTGTTTTTT.

This chain joins TRBV11-2 and TRBJ1-2, with D unclear. The V and J ends lost 3 bases and 8 bases respectively, with 7 bases between them. CDR3 size: 11 residues. Germline lookup yields CDR1 SGHAT and CDR2 FQNNGV. CDR3 in DNA: TGTGCCAGCAGCTTCCACAGCGGCTACACCTTC. It yields the protein CASSFHSGYTF.